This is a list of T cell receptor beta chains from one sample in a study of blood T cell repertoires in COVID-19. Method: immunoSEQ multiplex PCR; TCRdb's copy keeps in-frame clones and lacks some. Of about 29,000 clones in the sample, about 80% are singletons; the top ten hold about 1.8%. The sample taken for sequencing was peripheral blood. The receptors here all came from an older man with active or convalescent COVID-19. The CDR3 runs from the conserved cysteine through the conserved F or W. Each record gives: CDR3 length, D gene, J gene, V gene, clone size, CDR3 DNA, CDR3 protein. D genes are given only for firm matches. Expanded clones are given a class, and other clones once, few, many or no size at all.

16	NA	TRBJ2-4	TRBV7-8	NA	TGTGCCAGCAGCATTCACAGGGATCCGGCCAAAAACATTCAGTACTTC	CASSIHRDPAKNIQYF
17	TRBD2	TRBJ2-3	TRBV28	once	TGTGCCAGCAGTTCGATGGGACTAGCGGGATTTACGGATACGCAGTATTTT	CASSSMGLAGFTDTQYF
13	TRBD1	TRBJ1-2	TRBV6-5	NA	TGTGCCAGCAGGATGGGACAGTTCTATGGCTACACCTTC	CASRMGQFYGYTF
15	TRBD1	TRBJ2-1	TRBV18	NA	TGTGCCAGCTCACCACCAGGGGGCGGGCTACATGAGCAGTTCTTC	CASSPPGGGLHEQFF
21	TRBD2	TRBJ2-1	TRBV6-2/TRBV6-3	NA	TGTGCCAGCAGTTCGGCTTTTGTTAGCGGGGGATTGAGGGTATCCTACAATGAGCAGTTCTTC	CASSSAFVSGGLRVSYNEQFF
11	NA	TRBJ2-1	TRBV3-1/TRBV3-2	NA	TGTGCCAGCCGGGGGAACAATGAGCAGTTCTTC	CASRGNNEQFF
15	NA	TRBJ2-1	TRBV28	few	TGTGCCAGCAGTTTCGGGAAGGTAGGGTACAATGAGCAGTTCTTC	CASSFGKVGYNEQFF
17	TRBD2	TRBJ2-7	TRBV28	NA	TGTGCCAGCAGTTTTTGGACTAGCGGGAGTTCTTCCCACGAGCAGTACTTC	CASSFWTSGSSSHEQYF
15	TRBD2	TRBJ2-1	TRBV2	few	TGTGCCAGCAGTTCCCTAGCGGGAGTAAGAAATGAGCAGTTCTTC	CASSSLAGVRNEQFF
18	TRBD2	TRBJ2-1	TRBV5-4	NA	TGTGCCAGCAGCTTGTCACTACTAGCGCATAGCTCCTACAATGAGCAGTTCTTC	CASSLSLLAHSSYNEQFF
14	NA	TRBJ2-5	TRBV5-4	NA	TGTGCCAGCAGCTTGGATCGTGGGCGAGAGACCCAGTACTTC	CASSLDRGRETQYF
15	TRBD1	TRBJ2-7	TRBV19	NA	TGTGCCAGTAGCTACGACAGGGGGGCAGCCTACGAGCAGTACTTC	CASSYDRGAAYEQYF
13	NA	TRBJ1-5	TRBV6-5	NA	TGTGCCAGCACCCTGAGATTTGGTCAGCCCCAGCATTTT	CASTLRFGQPQHF
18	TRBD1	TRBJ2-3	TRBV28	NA	TGTGCCAGCAGCCCAGTTATGCCGGGACAGGGGCGCACAGATACGCAGTATTTT	CASSPVMPGQGRTDTQYF
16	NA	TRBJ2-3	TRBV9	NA	TGTGCCAGCAGCCTTTTGGGGGGTGAATTAACAGATACGCAGTATTTT	CASSLLGGELTDTQYF
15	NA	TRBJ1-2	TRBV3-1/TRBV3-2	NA	TGTGCCAGCAGCCAAGCTCGTGGGGGAGGCTATGGCTACACCTTC	CASSQARGGGYGYTF
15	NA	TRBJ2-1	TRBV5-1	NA	TGCGCCAGCAGCTTGGAGGTTTTCCGCCGAGGAGAGCAGTTCTTC	CASSLEVFRRGEQFF
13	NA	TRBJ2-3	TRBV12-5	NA	TGTGCTAGTGGTCTACAGGGTAGGGATACGCAGTATTTT	CASGLQGRDTQYF
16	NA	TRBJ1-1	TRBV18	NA	TGTGCCAGCTCACCGACGAAAGACAGTGGTAATTCTGAAGCTTTCTTT	CASSPTKDSGNSEAFF
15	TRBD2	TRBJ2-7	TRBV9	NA	TGTGCCAGCAGCGTAGCCGGGACTAGCGCCTACGAGCAGTACTTC	CASSVAGTSAYEQYF
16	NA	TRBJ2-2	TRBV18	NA	TGTGCCAGCTCACGAGGGACAATTCGCGGCACCGGGGAGCTGTTTTTT	CASSRGTIRGTGELFF
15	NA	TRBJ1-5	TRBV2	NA	TGTGCCAGCAGTGGGGTAGGCGGGGAAAGCCAGCCCCAGCATTTT	CASSGVGGESQPQHF
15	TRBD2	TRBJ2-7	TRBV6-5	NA	TGTGCCAGCAGTTCCCAACTAGCGGGGGGGCGAGAGCAGTACTTC	CASSSQLAGGREQYF
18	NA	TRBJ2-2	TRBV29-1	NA	TGCAGCGTTGGACTTGCCATCCTTAGGAGGACCAACACCGGGGAGCTGTTTTTT	CSVGLAILRRTNTGELFF
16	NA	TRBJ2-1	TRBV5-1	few	TGCGCCAGCAGCTTGGTAGGGGCCACATCCTACAATGAGCAGTTCTTC	CASSLVGATSYNEQFF
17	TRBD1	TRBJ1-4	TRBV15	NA	TGTGCCACCAGCACCTTCCGGGACAGGGGTACGGGTGAAAAACTGTTTTTT	CATSTFRDRGTGEKLFF
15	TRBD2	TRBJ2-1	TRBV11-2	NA	TGTGCCAGCAGCTTAGGACTAGCGGGGTTAAATGAGCAGTTCTTC	CASSLGLAGLNEQFF
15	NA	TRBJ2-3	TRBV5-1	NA	TGCGCCAGCAGCCCCCGGGGTGGTGGCACAGATACGCAGTATTTT	CASSPRGGGTDTQYF
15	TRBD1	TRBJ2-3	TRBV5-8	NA	TGTGCCAGCAGCCTGGGACAGGGAGAGACAGATACGCAGTATTTT	CASSLGQGETDTQYF
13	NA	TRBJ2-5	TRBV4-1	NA	TGCGCCAGCAGCCGACGGCGGCAAGAGACCCAGTACTTC	CASSRRRQETQYF
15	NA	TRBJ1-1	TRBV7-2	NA	TGTGCCAGCAGCCGCCTGGGGACAAGGAACACTGAAGCTTTCTTT	CASSRLGTRNTEAFF
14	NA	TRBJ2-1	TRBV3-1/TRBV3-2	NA	TGTGCCAGCAGCGGGAGGGGGGCGCGAGATGAGCAGTTCTTC	CASSGRGARDEQFF
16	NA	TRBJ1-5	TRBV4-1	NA	TGCGCCAGCAGCCATGATGGACGGGGAGGCAATCAGCCCCAGCATTTT	CASSHDGRGGNQPQHF
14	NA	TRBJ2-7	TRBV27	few	TGTGCCAGCAGTTTGTATAGCGCATCCTACGAGCAGTACTTC	CASSLYSASYEQYF
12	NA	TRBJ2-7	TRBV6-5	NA	TGTGCCAGCAGGCCGCTTCTCGGCGAGCAGTACTTC	CASRPLLGEQYF
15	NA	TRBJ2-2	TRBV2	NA	TGTGCCAGCAGTCCCTCAGTGTCGAACACCGGGGAGCTGTTTTTT	CASSPSVSNTGELFF
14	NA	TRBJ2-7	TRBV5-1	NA	TGCGCCAGCAGCCTAACAGGGAATCAGTACGAGCAGTACTTC	CASSLTGNQYEQYF
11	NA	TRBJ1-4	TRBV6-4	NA	TGTGCCAGCAATCAAAACCAGGGTGATCGTTTT	CASNQNQGDRF
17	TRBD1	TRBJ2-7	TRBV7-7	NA	TGTGCTAGCAGCTTAAAAGTCCGGGACAGGGGAACCTACGAGCAGTACTTC	CASSLKVRDRGTYEQYF
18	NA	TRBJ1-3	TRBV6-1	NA	TGTGCCAGCAGTGAAGGCCTACCTGGAGGGGCAGGGGGAAACACCATATATTTT	CASSEGLPGGAGGNTIYF
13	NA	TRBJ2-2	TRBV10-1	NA	TGCGCCAGTCGGCGAGGGCAAGGCGGGGAGCTGTTTTTT	CASRRGQGGELFF
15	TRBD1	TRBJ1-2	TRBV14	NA	TGTGCCAGCAGCCAAGGGGCAGGGGGACGCTATGGCTACACCTTC	CASSQGAGGRYGYTF
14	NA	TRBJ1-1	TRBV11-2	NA	TGTGCCAGCACCCTTCAACAGGGGAACACTGAAGCTTTCTTT	CASTLQQGNTEAFF
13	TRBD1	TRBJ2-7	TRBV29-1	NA	TGCAGCGTTGTGACAGGGCCCCCCTACGAGCAGTACTTC	CSVVTGPPYEQYF
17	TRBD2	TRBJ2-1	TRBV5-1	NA	TGCGCCAGCAGCTTGGCTCTACAAGCGGGAGGCAGCGATGAGCAGTTCTTC	CASSLALQAGGSDEQFF
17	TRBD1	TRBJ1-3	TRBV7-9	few	TGTGCCAGCAGCTTTGTTGGGACAGGGAATTCTGGAAACACCATATATTTT	CASSFVGTGNSGNTIYF
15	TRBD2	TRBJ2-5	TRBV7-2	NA	TGTGCCAGCAGCTTTGTCTCGGCGGGGGGAGAGACCCAGTACTTC	CASSFVSAGGETQYF
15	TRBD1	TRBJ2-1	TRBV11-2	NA	TGTGCCAGCTGCTCGGGACAGGGCTCCTACAATGAGCAGTTCTTC	CASCSGQGSYNEQFF
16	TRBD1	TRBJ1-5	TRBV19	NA	TGTGCCAGTAGCTGGACAGGCCGATATAGCAATCAGCCCCAGCATTTT	CASSWTGRYSNQPQHF
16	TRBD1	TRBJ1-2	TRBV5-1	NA	TGCGCCAGCAGCTTGGTCGGACAGGGGGCTGACTATGGCTACACCTTC	CASSLVGQGADYGYTF
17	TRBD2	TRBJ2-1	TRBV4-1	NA	TGCGCCAGCAGCCAAGCCCGGGGACTAGCGGGAGGATCTGAGCAGTTCTTC	CASSQARGLAGGSEQFF
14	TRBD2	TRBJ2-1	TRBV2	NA	TGTGCCAGCAGCCCGGGACTAGGGTACAATGAGCAGTTCTTC	CASSPGLGYNEQFF